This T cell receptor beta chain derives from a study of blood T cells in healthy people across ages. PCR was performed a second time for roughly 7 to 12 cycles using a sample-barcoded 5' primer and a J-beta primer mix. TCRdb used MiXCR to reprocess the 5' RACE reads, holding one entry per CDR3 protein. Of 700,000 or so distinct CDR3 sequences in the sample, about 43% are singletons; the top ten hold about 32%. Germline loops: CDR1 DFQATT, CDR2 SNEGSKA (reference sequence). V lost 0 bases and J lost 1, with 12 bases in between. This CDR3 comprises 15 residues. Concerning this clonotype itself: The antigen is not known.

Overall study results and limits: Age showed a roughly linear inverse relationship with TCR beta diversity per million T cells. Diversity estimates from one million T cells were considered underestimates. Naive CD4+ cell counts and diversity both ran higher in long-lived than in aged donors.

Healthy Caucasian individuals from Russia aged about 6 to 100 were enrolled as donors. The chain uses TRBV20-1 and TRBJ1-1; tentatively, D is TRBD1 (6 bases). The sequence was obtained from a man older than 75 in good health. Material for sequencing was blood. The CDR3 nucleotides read TGCAGTGCTAGAGAAAACCTGGGACAGAACACTGAAGCTTTCTTT. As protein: CSARENLGQNTEAFF.